Presented here are 21 T cell receptor beta chains from one specimen sequenced in a study of CD8+CD57+ T cells in acquired aplastic anemia. Genomic DNA constituted the template upon which TCR beta VDJ and CDR3 profiling was performed. TCRdb fed the reads into MiXCR, producing one record per CDR3 protein. The table shows more than 250,000 distinct CDR3 sequences, with around 60% occurring only once. Input material: sorted CD4+, CD8+, or CD8+CD57+ T cells (not recorded which) from PBMCs. The origin of the receptors is a human donor with severe aplastic anemia or a healthy control (not recorded which).

This chain joins TRBV29-1 and TRBJ2-3; TRBD1 or TRBD2 may be the D gene (6 bases each). CDR1 SQVTM and CDR2 ANQGSEA come from the germline V gene. The ends were cut back, 7 bases at V and 1 base at J, with 12 bases in the middle. CDR3 length: 13 amino acids. The CDR3 spells CSAARGRTDTQYF. Written as DNA, the CDR3 is TGCAGCGCTGCCCGGGGGCGCACAGATACGCAGTATTTT.

This chain joins TRBV24-1 and TRBJ2-1, with TRBD2 matching 7 bases. V was pared by 9 bases and J by 0 bases, with 4 bases of the junction left unmatched. This CDR3 has 14 residues. Germline assignment: CDR1 KGHDR and CDR2 SFDVKD. The DNA of the CDR3 is TGTGCCACCTCATCGGGGGGCTCCTACAATGAGCAGTTCTTC. This gives the protein CATSSGGSYNEQFF.

This chain links TRBV20-1 with TRBJ2-2; 13 bases match TRBD2. The CDR3 is made up of 16 amino acids. Germline CDR1 is DFQATT and CDR2 is SNEGSKA (reference sequence). Trimming cost V 3 bases and J 5 bases; bases outside gene matches: 6. CDR3 in amino acids: CSASLTSGRRTGELFF. As DNA, the CDR3 is TGCAGTGCTAGTTTGACTAGCGGGAGGCGGACCGGGGAGCTGTTTTTT.

CDR3 in DNA: TGTGCCAGCAGCTTAGCGTCCCCCGGGTCTTCACCCCTCCACTTT. Amino acid sequence: CASSLASPGSSPLHF. The V and J genes are TRBV7-2 and TRBJ1-6; D is uncertain. This CDR3 region has 15 residues. V was clipped by 0 bases and J by 9 bases, with 12 bases between them. Germline values: CDR1 SGHTA, CDR2 FQGNSA.

J is TRBJ2-1 and V is TRBV9, with D perhaps matching TRBD1 (6 bases). The germline gives CDR1 SGDLS, CDR2 YYNGEE. The CDR3 covers 15 residues. Trimming took 7 bases from V and 0 from J, leaving 14 bases between them. The CDR3 loop is CASSPLGASYNEQFF. CDR3 coding DNA: TGTGCCAGCTCACCACTGGGGGCCTCCTACAATGAGCAGTTCTTC.

This clonotype showed up just a few times. CDR3 nucleotides: TGTGCCAGCAGTTTTAGGGAGACTGAAGCTTTCTTT. Amino acid sequence: CASSFRETEAFF. The chain combines TRBV12-3 or TRBV12-4 with TRBJ1-1, with unresolved D. Trimming took off 3 bases at V and 5 bases at J, with 7 bases between the two ends. The CDR3 runs to 12 residues.

CDR3 DNA: TGCGCCAGCAGTGAGGACTTAGGGGCCGGGGAGCTGTTTTTT. Its protein is CASSEDLGAGELFF. The rearrangement uses TRBV10-2 and TRBJ2-2; D is possibly TRBD1 (5 bases). Germline V gene lookup returns CDR1 WSHSY and CDR2 SAAADI. The CDR3 covers 14 residues. Trimming cost V 2 bases and J 6 bases, with 10 bases left between them.

This clonotype was seen ten or more times. J is TRBJ2-3 and V is TRBV20-1; no clear D. Germline V gene lookup returns CDR1 DFQATT and CDR2 SNEGSKA (reference sequence). This CDR3 comprises 11 residues. Deletions cut 0 bases from V and 6 bases from J, with 4 bases between. The CDR3 sequence: CSAREFDTQYF. Here the CDR3 DNA reads TGCAGTGCTAGAGAGTTTGATACGCAGTATTTT.

The CDR3 spells CASSKSGSTDTQYF. The CDR3 region has the DNA TGCGCCAGCAGTAAAAGCGGGAGCACAGATACGCAGTATTTT. The chain uses TRBV10-2 and TRBJ2-3; D possibly corresponds to TRBD2 (6 bases). Trimming pared 5 bases from V and 0 bases from J, leaving 9 bases between. Germline V gives CDR1 WSHSY, CDR2 SAAADI. This CDR3 is built from 14 residues.

The chain employs TRBV25-1 and TRBJ2-7, with D possibly being TRBD1 (5 bases). With 6 bases removed from V and 4 bases from J, the gap between germline ends came to 10 bases. The V gene's germline CDR1 is MGHDK and CDR2 SYGVNS. CDR3 length: 12 residues. The chain's CDR3 is CASSANRYEQYF. CDR3 nucleotide sequence: TGTGCCAGCAGCGCGAACAGGTACGAGCAGTACTTC.

This chain links TRBV24-1 with TRBJ2-1, with a tentative D call TRBD1 (5 bases). The CDR3 consists of 14 residues. Between the trimmed V and J ends, which lost 1 base and 9 bases, there was a span of 12 bases. The germline gives CDR1 KGHDR, CDR2 SFDVKD. For the CDR3, the DNA is TGTGCCACCAGTGATTTTGACCAAAGGGGTGAGCAGTTCTTC. The encoded protein is CATSDFDQRGEQFF.

The rearrangement links TRBV7-2 to TRBJ2-2, with 9 bases that match TRBD1. There are 15 residues in the CDR3. Unmatched junction bases numbered 6, after V lost 7 bases and J lost 3 bases. Germline lookup yields CDR1 SGHTA and CDR2 FQGNSA. CDR3 residues: CASNGRTGDTGELFF. The CDR3 DNA reads TGTGCCAGCAACGGACGGACAGGGGACACCGGGGAGCTGTTTTTT.

This clonotype appeared a single time. At one end the junction does not follow the germline gene, possibly because of a read error. The rearrangement joins TRBV7-7 to TRBJ2-5; 7 bases fit TRBD1. This CDR3 has 15 amino acids. Germline V gene lookup returns CDR1 SSHAT and CDR2 FNYEAQ (reference sequence). DNA of the CDR3: TGTGCTAGCAGCTTCGCCCCGGGACAGCAAGAGACCCAGTACTTC. Its translation: CASSFAPGQQETQYF.

The chain joins TRBV29-1 to TRBJ2-3, with 9 bases aligning to TRBD1. The J segment lost 4 bases and the V segment lost 7 bases, leaving 12 bases of the junction unmatched. CDR3 length equals 15 residues. In germline, CDR1 is SQVTM, CDR2 ANQGSEA. In nucleotides, the CDR3 is TGCAGCGCCCGTACCGGGACAGGGTCAGCAGATACGCAGTATTTT. Residues: CSARTGTGSADTQYF.

The chain recombines TRBV5-4 with TRBJ2-7, with TRBD1 matching 7 bases. The V segment lost 4 bases and the J segment 1 base; nucleotides outside the gene matches: 8. This CDR3 spans 15 amino acids. Germline V gene sequence: CDR1 SGHNT, CDR2 YYREEE (reference sequence). The DNA for the CDR3 is TGTGCCAGCAGCCCAGGGACAGCATCTTCCTACGAGCAGTACTTC. Translation gives CASSPGTASSYEQYF.

This clonotype was detected a few times. The CDR3 is CASSLVGDSPLHF. The CDR3 DNA sequence: TGTGCCAGCAGCTTAGTCGGGGATTCACCCCTCCACTTT. V is TRBV7-8 and J is TRBJ1-6, with D unresolved. CDR1 is SGHVS, CDR2 FQNEAQ, per germline. Trimming removed 1 base from V and 8 bases from J, with 6 bases in between. CDR3 length: 13 residues.

The rearrangement joins TRBV7-9 to TRBJ2-7; no clear D gene. The CDR3 contains 15 residues. Trimming stripped 2 bases from V and 2 bases from J, with 13 bases between. Germline assignment: CDR1 SEHNR and CDR2 FQNEAQ (reference sequence). CDR3 sequence reads: CASSLQSEPTYEQYF. CDR3 sequence (DNA): TGTGCCAGCAGCTTACAAAGCGAACCTACCTACGAGCAGTACTTC. Full variable domain (remainder filled in from reference TRBV7-9 and TRBJ2-7): DTGVSQNPRHKITKRGQNVTFRCDPISEHNRLYWYRQTLGQGPEFLTYFQNEAQLEKSRLLSDRFSAERPKGSFSTLEIQRTEQGDSAMYLCASSLQSEPTYEQYFGPGTRLTVT.

The genes are TRBV12-3 or TRBV12-4 and TRBJ2-1, with TRBD2 matching 7 bases. This CDR3 has 13 amino acids. The ends lost 3 bases at V and 7 bases at J; junction bases unmatched: 3. The CDR3 nucleotides are TGTGCCAGCAGTTTGAACGGGGGGAATGAGCAGTTCTTC. Amino acids: CASSLNGGNEQFF.

The rearrangement links TRBV20-1 to TRBJ1-1; D is unclear. This CDR3 contains 14 residues. Germline lookup yields CDR1 DFQATT and CDR2 SNEGSKA (reference sequence). Between the trimmed V and J ends, which lost 3 bases and 8 bases, there was a span of 19 bases. The DNA for the CDR3 is TGCAGTGCTAGCTATCAGGCGCCCCTAGGCGAAGCTTTCTTT. Residues: CSASYQAPLGEAFF.

The V and J genes are TRBV7-3 and TRBJ1-1; a weak D match, TRBD1 (6 bases). The CDR3 runs to 15 residues. Looked up from germline, CDR1 is SGHTA and CDR2 is FQGTGA. Trimming stripped 6 bases from V and 0 bases from J, with 14 bases between. In nucleotides, the CDR3 is TGTGCCAGCAGTGTAATGGGGGGCCTGAACACTGAAGCTTTCTTT. It specifies CASSVMGGLNTEAFF. Looking up the rest from reference TRBV7-3 and TRBJ1-1 gives the full variable domain: GAGVSQTPSNKVTEKGKYVELRCDPISGHTALYWYRQSLGQGPEFLIYFQGTGAADDSGLPNDRFFAVRPEGSVSTLKIQRTERGDSAVYLCASSVMGGLNTEAFFGQGTRLTVV.

This clonotype has a count of ten or more. The chain has TRBV7-6 and TRBJ1-1; D might be TRBD1 (6 bases). Trimming stripped 6 bases from V and 1 base from J, with 18 bases between. The germline V gene has CDR1 SGHVS and CDR2 FNYEAQ. The CDR3 spans 16 residues. CDR3 bases: TGTGCCAGCAGACTAGGGGGGCGGGGTTCGAACACTGAAGCTTTCTTT. Encoded protein: CASRLGGRGSNTEAFF.